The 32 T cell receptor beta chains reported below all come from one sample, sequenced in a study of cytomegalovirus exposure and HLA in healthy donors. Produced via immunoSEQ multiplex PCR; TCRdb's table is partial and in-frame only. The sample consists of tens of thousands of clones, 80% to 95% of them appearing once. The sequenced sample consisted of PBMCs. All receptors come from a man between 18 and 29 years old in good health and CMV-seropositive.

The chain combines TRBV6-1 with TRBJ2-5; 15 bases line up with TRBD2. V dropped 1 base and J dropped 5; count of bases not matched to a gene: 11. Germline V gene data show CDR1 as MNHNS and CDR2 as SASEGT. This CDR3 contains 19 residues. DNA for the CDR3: TGTGCCAGCAGTGAAGTATTGCGGACTAGCGGGAGGGCCCGGGAGACCCAGTACTTC. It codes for CASSEVLRTSGRARETQYF.

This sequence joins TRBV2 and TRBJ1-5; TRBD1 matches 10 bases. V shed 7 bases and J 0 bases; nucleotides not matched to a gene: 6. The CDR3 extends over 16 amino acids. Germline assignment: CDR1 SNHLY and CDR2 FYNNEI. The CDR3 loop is CASTGTGAFSNQPQHF. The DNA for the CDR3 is TGTGCCAGCACCGGGACAGGGGCCTTTAGCAATCAGCCCCAGCATTTT.

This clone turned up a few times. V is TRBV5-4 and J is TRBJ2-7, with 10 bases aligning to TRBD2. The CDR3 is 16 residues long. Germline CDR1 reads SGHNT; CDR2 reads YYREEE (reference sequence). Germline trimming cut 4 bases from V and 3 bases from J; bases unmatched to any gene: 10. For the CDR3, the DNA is TGTGCCAGCAGCGGGGCTAGCGGGAGCTTGTTCTACGAGCAGTACTTC. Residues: CASSGASGSLFYEQYF.

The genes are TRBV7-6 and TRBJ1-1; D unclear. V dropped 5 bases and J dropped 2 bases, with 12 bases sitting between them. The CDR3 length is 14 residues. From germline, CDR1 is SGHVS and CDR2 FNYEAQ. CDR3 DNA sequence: TGTGCCAGCAGCCCACCTGGCCTTAACACTGAAGCTTTCTTT. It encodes CASSPPGLNTEAFF.

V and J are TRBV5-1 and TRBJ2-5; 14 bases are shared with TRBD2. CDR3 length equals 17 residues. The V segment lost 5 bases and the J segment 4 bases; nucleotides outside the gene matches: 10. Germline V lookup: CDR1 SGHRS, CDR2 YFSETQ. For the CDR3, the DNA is TGCGCCAGCAGTTATACCGGGACTAGCGGGAGTGGAGAGACCCAGTACTTC. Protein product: CASSYTGTSGSGETQYF. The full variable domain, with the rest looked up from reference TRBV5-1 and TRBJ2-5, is KAGVTQTPRYLIKTRGQQVTLSCSPISGHRSVSWYQQTPGQGLQFLFEYFSETQRNKGNFPGRFSGRQFSNSRSEMNVSTLELGDSALYLCASSYTGTSGSGETQYFGPGTRLLVL.

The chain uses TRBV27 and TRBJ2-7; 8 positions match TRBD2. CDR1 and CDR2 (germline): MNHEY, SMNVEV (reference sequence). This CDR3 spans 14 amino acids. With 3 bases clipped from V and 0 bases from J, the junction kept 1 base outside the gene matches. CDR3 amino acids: CASSFLAGSYEQYF. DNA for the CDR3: TGTGCCAGCAGTTTCCTAGCGGGCTCCTACGAGCAGTACTTC.

The CDR3 is CASSLAGTGGARDEQYF. DNA of the CDR3: TGCGCCAGCAGCTTGGCCGGGACAGGGGGCGCCCGGGACGAGCAGTACTTC. The chain carries TRBV5-1 and TRBJ2-7; 12 bases fit TRBD1. The CDR3 covers 17 residues. Germline V gene sequence: CDR1 SGHRS, CDR2 YFSETQ. V shed 0 bases, J shed 5 bases, and the junction held 9 bases outside the gene matches.

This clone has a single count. The CDR3 region is CASTRTSSYEQYF. DNA for the CDR3: TGTGCCAGCACCAGGACTTCTTCCTACGAGCAGTACTTC. The chain couples TRBV5-5 to TRBJ2-7, with D tentatively TRBD2 (5 bases). V lost 6 bases, J lost 1 base, and 11 bases lay in between. This CDR3 comprises 13 residues. The germline gives CDR1 SGHKS, CDR2 YYEKEE (reference sequence).

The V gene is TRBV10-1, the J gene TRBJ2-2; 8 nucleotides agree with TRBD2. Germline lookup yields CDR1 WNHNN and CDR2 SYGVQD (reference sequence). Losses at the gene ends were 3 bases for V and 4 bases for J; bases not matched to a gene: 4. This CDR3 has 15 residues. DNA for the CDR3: TGCGCCAGCAGTGATATAACTAGCGGCACCGGGGAGCTGTTTTTT. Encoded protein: CASSDITSGTGELFF.

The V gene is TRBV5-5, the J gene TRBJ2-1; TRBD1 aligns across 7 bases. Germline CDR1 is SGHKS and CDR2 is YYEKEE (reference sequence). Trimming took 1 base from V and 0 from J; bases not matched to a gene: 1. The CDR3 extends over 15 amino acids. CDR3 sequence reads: CASSLTGDSYNEQFF. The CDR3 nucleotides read TGTGCCAGCAGCTTGACAGGGGACTCCTACAATGAGCAGTTCTTC.

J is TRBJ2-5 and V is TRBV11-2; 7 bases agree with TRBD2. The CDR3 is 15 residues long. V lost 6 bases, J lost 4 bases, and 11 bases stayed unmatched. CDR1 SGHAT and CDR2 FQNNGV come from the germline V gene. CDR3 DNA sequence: TGTGCCAGCAGATCCTTGGCGGGAGAGGGAGAGACCCAGTACTTC. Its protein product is CASRSLAGEGETQYF.

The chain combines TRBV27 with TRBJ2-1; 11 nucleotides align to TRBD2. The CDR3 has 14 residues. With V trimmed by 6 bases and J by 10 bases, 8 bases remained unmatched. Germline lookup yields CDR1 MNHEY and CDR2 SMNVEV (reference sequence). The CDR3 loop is CASSSLTSGVEQFF. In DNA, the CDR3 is TGTGCCAGCAGCTCCCTGACTAGCGGGGTGGAGCAGTTCTTC.

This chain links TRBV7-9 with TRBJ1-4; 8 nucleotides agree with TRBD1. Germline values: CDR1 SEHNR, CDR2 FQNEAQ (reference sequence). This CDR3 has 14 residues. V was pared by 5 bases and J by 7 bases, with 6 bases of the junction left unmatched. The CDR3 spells CASSQGTGGEKLFF. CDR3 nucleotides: TGTGCCAGCAGCCAGGGTACAGGGGGTGAAAAACTGTTTTTT.

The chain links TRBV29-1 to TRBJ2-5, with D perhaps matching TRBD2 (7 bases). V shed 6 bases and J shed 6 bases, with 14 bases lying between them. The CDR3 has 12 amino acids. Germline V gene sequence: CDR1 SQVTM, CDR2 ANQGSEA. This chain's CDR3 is CSVGGPDKTQYF. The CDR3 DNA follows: TGCAGCGTGGGGGGGCCCGACAAGACCCAGTACTTC.

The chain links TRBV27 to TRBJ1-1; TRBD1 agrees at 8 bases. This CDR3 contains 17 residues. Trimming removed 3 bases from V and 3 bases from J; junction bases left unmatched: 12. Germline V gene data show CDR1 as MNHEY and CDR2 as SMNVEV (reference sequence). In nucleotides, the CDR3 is TGTGCCAGCAGTTTCCGGCAGGGGGCGCTTGATGACACTGAAGCTTTCTTT. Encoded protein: CASSFRQGALDDTEAFF.

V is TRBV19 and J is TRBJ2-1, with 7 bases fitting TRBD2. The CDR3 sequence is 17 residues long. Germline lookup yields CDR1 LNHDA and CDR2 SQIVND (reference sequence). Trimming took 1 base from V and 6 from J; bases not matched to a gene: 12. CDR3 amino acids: CASSIVLSGDRANEQFF. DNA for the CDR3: TGTGCCAGTAGTATAGTTCTAAGCGGGGACCGGGCCAATGAGCAGTTCTTC.

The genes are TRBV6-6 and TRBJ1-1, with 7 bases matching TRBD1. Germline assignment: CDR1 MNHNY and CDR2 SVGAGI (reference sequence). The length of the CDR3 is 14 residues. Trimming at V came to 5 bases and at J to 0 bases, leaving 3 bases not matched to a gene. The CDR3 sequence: CASSLQGMNTEAFF. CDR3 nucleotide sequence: TGTGCCAGCAGTCTACAGGGGATGAACACTGAAGCTTTCTTT.

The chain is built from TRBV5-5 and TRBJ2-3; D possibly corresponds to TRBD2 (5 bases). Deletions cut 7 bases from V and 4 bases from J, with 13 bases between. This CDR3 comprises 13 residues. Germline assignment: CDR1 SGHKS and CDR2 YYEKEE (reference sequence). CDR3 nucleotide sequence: TGTGCCAGCGCTCCCGCGGGCGCAGATACGCAGTATTTT. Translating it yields CASAPAGADTQYF.

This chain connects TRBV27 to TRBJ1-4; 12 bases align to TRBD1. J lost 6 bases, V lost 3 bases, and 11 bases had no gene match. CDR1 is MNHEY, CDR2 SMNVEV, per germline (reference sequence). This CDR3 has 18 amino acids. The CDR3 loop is CASSFGTGGSPPDEKLFF. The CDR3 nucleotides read TGTGCCAGCAGTTTCGGGACAGGGGGCTCCCCGCCGGATGAAAAACTGTTTTTT.

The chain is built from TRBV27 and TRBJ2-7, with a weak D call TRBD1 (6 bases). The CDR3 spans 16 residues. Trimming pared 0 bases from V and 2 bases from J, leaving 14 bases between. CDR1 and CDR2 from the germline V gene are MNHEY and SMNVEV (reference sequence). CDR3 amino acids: CASSLSGQGSTYEQYF. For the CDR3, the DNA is TGTGCCAGCAGTTTATCGGGGCAGGGGTCCACCTACGAGCAGTACTTC.

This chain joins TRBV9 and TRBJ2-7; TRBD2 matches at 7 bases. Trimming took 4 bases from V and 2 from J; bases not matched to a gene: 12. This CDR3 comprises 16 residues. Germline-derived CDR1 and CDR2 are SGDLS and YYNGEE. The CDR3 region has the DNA TGTGCCAGCAGCCCCGGGATGAGCGGGGCACCCTACGAGCAGTACTTC. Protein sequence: CASSPGMSGAPYEQYF.

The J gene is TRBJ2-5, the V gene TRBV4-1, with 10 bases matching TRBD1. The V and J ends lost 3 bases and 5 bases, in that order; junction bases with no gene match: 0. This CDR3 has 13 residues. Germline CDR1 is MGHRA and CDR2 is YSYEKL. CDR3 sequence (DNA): TGCGCCAGCAGCCAGGACAGGGGGGAGACCCAGTACTTC. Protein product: CASSQDRGETQYF.

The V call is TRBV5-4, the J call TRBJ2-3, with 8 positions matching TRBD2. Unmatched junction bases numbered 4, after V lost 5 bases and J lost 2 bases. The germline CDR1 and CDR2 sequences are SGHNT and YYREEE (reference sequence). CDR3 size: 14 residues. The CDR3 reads CASRGGRNTDTQYF. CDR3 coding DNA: TGTGCCAGCAGGGGCGGGAGGAACACAGATACGCAGTATTTT.

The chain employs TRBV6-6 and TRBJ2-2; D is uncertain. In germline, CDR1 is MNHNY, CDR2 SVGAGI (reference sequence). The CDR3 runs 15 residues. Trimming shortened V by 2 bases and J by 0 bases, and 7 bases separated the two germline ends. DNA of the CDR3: TGTGCCAGCAGTTACACAGAGACGAACACCGGGGAGCTGTTTTTT. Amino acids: CASSYTETNTGELFF.

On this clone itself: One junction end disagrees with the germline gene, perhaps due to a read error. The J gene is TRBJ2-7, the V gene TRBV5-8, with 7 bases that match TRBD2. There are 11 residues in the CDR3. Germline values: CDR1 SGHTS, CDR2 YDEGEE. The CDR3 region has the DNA TGTGCCAGCAGCTTGGGGGGGGGACCTCAATTC. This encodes CASSLGGGPQF.

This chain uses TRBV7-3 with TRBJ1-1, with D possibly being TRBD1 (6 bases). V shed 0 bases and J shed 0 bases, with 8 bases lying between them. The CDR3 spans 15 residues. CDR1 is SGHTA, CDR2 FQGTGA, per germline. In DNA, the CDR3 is TGTGCCAGCAGCTTAACGACAGGCATGAACACTGAAGCTTTCTTT. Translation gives CASSLTTGMNTEAFF.

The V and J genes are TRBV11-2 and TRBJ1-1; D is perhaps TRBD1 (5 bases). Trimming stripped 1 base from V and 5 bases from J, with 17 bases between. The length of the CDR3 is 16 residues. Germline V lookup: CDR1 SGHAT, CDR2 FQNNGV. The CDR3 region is CASSLAQSTRGTEAFF. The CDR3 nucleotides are TGTGCCAGCAGCTTAGCGCAATCCACCCGGGGGACTGAAGCTTTCTTT. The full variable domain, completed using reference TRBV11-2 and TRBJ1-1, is EAGVAQSPRYKIIEKRQSVAFWCNPISGHATLYWYQQILGQGPKLLIQFQNNGVVDDSQLPKDRFSAERLKGVDSTLKIQPAKLEDSAVYLCASSLAQSTRGTEAFFGQGTRLTVV.

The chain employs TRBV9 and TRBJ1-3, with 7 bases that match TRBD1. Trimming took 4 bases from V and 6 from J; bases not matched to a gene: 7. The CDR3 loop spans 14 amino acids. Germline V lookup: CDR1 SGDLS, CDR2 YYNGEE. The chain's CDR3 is CASSRTGQLNTIYF. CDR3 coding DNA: TGTGCCAGCAGCCGGACGGGACAGCTAAACACCATATATTTT. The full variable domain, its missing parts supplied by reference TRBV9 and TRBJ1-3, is DSGVTQTPKHLITATGQRVTLRCSPRSGDLSVYWYQQSLDQGLQFLIQYYNGEERAKGNILERFSAQQFPDLHSELNLSSLELGDSALYFCASSRTGQLNTIYFGEGSWLTVV.

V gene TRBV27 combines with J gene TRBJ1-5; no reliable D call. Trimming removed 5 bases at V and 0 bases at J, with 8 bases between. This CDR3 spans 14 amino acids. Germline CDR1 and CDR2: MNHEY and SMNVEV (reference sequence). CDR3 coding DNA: TGTGCCAGCAGTGAGAAATATAGCAATCAGCCCCAGCATTTT. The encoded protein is CASSEKYSNQPQHF.

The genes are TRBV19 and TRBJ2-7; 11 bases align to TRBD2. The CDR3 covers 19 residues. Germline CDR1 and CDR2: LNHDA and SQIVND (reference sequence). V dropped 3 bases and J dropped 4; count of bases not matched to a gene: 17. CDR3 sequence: CASSIRASGRPRPPYEQYF. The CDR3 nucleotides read TGTGCCAGTAGTATTCGGGCTAGCGGGAGGCCCCGCCCCCCATACGAGCAGTACTTC.

CDR3 residues: CASSQGVAVTYEQYF. CDR3 in DNA: TGTGCCAGCAGCCAAGGGGTAGCGGTTACCTACGAGCAGTACTTC. The chain joins TRBV14 to TRBJ2-7, with D tentatively TRBD2 (6 bases). Germline CDR1 and CDR2: SGHDN and FVKESK. The CDR3 consists of 15 residues. Trimming shortened V by 1 base and J by 2 bases, and 12 bases separated the two germline ends.

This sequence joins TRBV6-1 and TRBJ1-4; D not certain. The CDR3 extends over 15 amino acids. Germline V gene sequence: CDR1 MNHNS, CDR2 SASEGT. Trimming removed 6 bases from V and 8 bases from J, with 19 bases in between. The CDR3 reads CASRKILSPAEKLFF. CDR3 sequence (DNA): TGTGCCAGCAGGAAAATACTATCCCCTGCGGAAAAACTGTTTTTT.